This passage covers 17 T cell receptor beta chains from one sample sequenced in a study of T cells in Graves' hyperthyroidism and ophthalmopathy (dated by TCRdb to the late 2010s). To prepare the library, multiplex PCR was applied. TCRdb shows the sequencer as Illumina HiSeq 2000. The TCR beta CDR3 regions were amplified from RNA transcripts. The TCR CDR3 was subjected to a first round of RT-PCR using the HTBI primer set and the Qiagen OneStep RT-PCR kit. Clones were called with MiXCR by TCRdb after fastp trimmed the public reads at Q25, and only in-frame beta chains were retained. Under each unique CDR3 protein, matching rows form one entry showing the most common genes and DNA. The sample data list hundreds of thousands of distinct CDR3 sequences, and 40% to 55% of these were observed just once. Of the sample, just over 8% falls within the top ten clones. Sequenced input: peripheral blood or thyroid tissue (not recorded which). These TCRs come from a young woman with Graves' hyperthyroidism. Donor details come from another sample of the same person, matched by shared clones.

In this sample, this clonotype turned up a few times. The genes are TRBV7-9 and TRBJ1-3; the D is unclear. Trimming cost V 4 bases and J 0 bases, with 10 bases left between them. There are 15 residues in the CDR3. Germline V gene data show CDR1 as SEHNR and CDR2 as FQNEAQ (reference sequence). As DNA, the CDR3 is TGTGCCAGCAGCTACGACAACGACTCTGGAAACACCATATATTTT. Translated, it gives CASSYDNDSGNTIYF.

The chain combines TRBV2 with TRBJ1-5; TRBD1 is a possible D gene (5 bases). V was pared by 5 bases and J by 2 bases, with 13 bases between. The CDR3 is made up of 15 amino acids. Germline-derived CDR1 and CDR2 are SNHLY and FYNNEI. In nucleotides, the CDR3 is TGTGCCAGCAGTCCCGGGACCTCGGGCAATCAGCCCCAGCATTTT. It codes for CASSPGTSGNQPQHF.

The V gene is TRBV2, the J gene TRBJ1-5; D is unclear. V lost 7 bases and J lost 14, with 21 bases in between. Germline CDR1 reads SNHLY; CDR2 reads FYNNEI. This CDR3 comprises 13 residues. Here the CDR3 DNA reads TGTGCCAGCATGCAACTAGCGGGAGGCTACGAGCATTTT. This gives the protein CASMQLAGGYEHF. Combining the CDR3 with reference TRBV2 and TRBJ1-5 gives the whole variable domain EPEVTQTPSHQVTQMGQEVILRCVPISNHLYFYWYRQILGQKVEFLVSFYNNEISEKSEIFDDQFSVERPDGSNFTLKIRSTKLEDSAMYFCASMQLAGGYEHFGDGTRLSIL.

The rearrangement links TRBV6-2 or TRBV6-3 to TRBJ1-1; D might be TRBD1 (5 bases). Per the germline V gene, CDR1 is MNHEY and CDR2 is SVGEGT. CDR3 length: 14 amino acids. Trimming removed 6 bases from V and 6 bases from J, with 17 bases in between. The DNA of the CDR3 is TGTGCCAGCAGATATTTTGGGGGTGCCCCTGAAGCTTTCTTT. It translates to CASRYFGGAPEAFF.

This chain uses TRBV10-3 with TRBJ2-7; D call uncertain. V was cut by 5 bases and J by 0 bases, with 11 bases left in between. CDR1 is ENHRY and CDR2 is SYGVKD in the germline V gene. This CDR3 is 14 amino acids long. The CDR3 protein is CAISLDPGSYEQYF. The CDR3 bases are TGTGCCATCAGTTTGGACCCGGGCTCCTACGAGCAGTACTTC.

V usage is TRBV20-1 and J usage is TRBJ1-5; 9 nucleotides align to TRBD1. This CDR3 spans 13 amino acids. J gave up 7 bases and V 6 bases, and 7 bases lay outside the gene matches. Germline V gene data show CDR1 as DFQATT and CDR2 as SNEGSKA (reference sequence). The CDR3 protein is CSARDRVGQPQHF. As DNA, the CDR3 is TGCAGTGCAAGGGACAGGGTAGGACAGCCCCAGCATTTT.

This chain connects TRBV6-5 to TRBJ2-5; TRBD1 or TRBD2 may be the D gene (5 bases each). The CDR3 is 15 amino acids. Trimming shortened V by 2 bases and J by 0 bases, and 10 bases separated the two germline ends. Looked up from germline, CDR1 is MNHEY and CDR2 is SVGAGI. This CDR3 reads CASSYAGTDQETQYF. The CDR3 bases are TGTGCCAGCAGTTACGCCGGGACCGACCAAGAGACCCAGTACTTC.

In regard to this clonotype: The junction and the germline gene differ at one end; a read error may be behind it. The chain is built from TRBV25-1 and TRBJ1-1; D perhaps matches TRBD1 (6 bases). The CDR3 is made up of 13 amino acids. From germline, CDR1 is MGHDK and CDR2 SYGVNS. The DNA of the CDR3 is TGTGTCAGCAACCCACAGGGGAACACTGAAGCTTTCTTT. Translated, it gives CVSNPQGNTEAFF. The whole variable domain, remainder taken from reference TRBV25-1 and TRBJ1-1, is EADIYQTPRYLVIGTGKKITLECSQTMGHDKMYWYQQDPGMELHLIHYSYGVNSTEKGDLSSESTVSRIRTEHFPLTLESARPSHTSQYLCVSNPQGNTEAFFGQGTRLTVV.

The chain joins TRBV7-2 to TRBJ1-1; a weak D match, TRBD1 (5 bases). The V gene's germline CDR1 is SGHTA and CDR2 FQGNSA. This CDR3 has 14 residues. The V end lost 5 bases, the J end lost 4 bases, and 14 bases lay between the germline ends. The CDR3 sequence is CASSSFPGVTEAFF. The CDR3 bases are TGTGCCAGCAGCAGCTTCCCGGGGGTCACTGAAGCTTTCTTT. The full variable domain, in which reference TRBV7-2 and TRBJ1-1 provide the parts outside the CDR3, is GAGVSQSPSNKVTEKGKDVELRCDPISGHTALYWYRQSLGQGLEFLIYFQGNSAPDKSGLPSDRFSAERTGGSVSTLTIQRTQQEDSAVYLCASSSFPGVTEAFFGQGTRLTVV.

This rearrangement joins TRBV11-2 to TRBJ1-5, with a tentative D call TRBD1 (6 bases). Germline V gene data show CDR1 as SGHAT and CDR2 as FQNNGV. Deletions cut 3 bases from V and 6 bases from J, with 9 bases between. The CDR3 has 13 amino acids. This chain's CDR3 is CASSFADSQPQHF. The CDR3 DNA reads TGTGCCAGCAGCTTTGCGGACAGTCAGCCCCAGCATTTT.

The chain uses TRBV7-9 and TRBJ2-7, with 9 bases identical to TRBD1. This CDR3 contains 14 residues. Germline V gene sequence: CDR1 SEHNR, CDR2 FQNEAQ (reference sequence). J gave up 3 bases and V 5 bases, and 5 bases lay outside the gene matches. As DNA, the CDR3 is TGTGCCAGCAGCGGCGGGGACAGGGTCTACGAGCAGTACTTC. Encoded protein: CASSGGDRVYEQYF.

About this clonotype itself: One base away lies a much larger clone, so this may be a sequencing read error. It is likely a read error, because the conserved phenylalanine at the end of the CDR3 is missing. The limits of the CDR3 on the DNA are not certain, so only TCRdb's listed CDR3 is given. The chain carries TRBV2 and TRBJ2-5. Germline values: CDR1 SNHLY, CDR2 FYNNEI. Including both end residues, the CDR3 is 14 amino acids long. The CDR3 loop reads CASSFGEGLETQYL.

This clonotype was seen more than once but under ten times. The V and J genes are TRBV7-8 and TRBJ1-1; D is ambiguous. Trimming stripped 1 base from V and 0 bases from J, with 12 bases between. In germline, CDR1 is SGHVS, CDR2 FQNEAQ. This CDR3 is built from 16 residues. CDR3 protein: CASSLVYMGLNTEAFF. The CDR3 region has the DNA TGTGCCAGCAGCTTAGTATACATGGGCTTGAACACTGAAGCTTTCTTT.

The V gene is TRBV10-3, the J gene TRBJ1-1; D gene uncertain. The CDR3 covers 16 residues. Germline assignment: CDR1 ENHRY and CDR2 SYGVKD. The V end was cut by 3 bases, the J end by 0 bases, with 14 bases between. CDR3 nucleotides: TGTGCCATCAGTGACGGCGGCAGCCCCTTGAACACTGAAGCTTTCTTT. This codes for CAISDGGSPLNTEAFF.

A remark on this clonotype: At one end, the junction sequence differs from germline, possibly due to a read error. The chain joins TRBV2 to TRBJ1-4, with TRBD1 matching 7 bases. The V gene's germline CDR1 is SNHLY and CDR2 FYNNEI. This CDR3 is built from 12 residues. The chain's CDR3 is CASREGGRMLFF. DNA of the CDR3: TGTGCCAGCAGGGAAGGGGGCAGGATGTTGTTTTTT.

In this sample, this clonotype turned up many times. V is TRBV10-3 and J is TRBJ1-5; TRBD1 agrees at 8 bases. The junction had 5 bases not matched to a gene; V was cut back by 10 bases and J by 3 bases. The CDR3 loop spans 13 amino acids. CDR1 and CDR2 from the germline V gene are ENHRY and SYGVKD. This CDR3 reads CATGQGNNQPQHF. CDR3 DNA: TGTGCCACCGGACAGGGAAACAATCAGCCCCAGCATTTT.

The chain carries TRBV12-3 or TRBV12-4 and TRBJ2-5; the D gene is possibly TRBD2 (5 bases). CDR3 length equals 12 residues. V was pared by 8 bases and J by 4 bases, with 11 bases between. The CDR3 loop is CASAPGIETQYF. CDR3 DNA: TGTGCCAGCGCTCCGGGAATAGAGACCCAGTACTTC.